Below are 2 T cell receptor beta chains sequenced from a single sample in a study of early T cells in non-severe SARS-CoV-2 infection (dated by TCRdb to the early 2020s). Libraries were constructed by 5' RACE. TCRdb records NextSeq 500 as the sequencer. TCRdb cleaned the public reads at Q25 with fastp, built clones with MiXCR and kept in-frame beta chains. Rows are combined by CDR3 protein, so each entry shows the most common genes and DNA. Counted in this sample were 100,000 to 150,000 distinct CDR3 sequences; 14% to 15% of them appeared once. The ten most abundant clones make up 21% of the sample. Input material: whole blood. The receptor set was obtained from an adult who was a healthcare worker with PCR-confirmed SARS-CoV-2 infection or an uninfected control (not recorded which).

The J gene is TRBJ1-2, the V gene TRBV9, with D unresolved. V was trimmed by 0 bases and J by 2 bases, leaving 8 bases between them. Germline CDR1 SGDLS, CDR2 YYNGEE. The CDR3 spans 14 residues. DNA for the CDR3: TGTGCCAGCAGCGTAGGAACGGGAAACTATGGCTACACCTTC. This translates into CASSVGTGNYGYTF.

This clonotype was counted a few times. The rearrangement uses TRBV4-1 and TRBJ2-5, with a weak D call TRBD2 (6 bases). Germline V gene sequence: CDR1 MGHRA, CDR2 YSYEKL. CDR3 size: 16 residues. V was shortened by 3 bases and J by 2 bases, with 16 bases between the two germline ends. The CDR3 is CASSQGSRGVQETQYF. Written as DNA, the CDR3 is TGCGCCAGCAGCCAGGGCTCGCGCGGGGTGCAAGAGACCCAGTACTTC.